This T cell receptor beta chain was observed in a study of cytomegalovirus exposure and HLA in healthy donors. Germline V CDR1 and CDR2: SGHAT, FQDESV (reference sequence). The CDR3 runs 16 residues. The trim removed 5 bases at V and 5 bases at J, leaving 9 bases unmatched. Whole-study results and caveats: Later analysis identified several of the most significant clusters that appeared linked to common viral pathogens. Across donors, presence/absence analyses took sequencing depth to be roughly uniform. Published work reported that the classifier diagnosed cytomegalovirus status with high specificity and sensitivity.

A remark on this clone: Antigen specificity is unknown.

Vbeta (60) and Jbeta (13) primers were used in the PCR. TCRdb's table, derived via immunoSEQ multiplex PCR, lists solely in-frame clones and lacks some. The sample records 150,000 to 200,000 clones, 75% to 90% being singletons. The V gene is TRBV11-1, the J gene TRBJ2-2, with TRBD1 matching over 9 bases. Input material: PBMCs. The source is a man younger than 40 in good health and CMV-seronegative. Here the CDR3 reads CASSLPGTGKTGELFF. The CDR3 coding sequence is TGTGCCAGCAGCCTACCCGGGACAGGGAAAACCGGGGAGCTGTTTTTT.